A single sample gave rise to the 23 T cell receptor beta chains below, sequenced in a study of T cell repertoires in cytomegalovirus infection. The antigens for these receptors are not known. In TCRdb, the reads were re-called with MiXCR into one record per CDR3 protein. The repertoire holds 44,000 or so distinct CDR3 sequences, under 25% seen once, with about 90% in the top ten. Sequencing used CD8+ T cells from cultured PBMCs, obtained from culture after CMV antigen stimulation. These TCRs come from a human donor in good health (CMV status not recorded). Some clones in this sample may be carry-over from other donors' samples.

The sample holds one count of this clonotype. The rearrangement links TRBV28 to TRBJ2-3; a weak D match, TRBD1 (6 bases). Trimming cost V 6 bases and J 0 bases, with 13 bases left between them. Germline V gene lookup returns CDR1 MDHEN and CDR2 SYDVKM. CDR3 length equals 15 residues. The CDR3 coding sequence is TGTGCCAGCAGCCTTGACAGGAAAAGCACAGATACGCAGTATTTT. Translation gives CASSLDRKSTDTQYF.

This clonotype has only a few counts. The CDR3 loop is CSVESRFKTEDYGYTF. The CDR3 DNA reads as TGCAGCGTTGAATCTAGGTTTAAAACTGAGGACTATGGCTACACCTTC. The chain employs TRBV29-1 and TRBJ1-2; D is unclear. Trimming pared 2 bases from V and 3 bases from J, leaving 19 bases between. CDR1 is SQVTM and CDR2 is ANQGSEA in the germline V gene. This CDR3 is built from 16 residues.

Only a few counts were recorded for this clonotype. The chain carries TRBV7-9 and TRBJ2-7; 7 bases map to TRBD2. This CDR3 comprises 15 residues. Unmatched junction bases numbered 10, after V lost 4 bases and J lost 4 bases. Germline V gene lookup returns CDR1 SEHNR and CDR2 FQNEAQ (reference sequence). CDR3 in DNA: TGTGCCAGCAGCTCCACAACTAGCGCGGGTTACGAGCAGTACTTC. Amino acid sequence: CASSSTTSAGYEQYF.

The V and J genes are TRBV2 and TRBJ1-4, with D unresolved. CDR1 is SNHLY, CDR2 FYNNEI, per germline. V was pared by 3 bases and J by 5 bases, with 13 bases between. The CDR3 length is 15 residues. The chain's CDR3 is CASSEGRSFNEKLFF. DNA of the CDR3: TGTGCCAGCAGTGAGGGGAGGAGCTTCAATGAAAAACTGTTTTTT. The complete variable domain, with remaining parts taken from reference TRBV2 and TRBJ1-4, reads EPEVTQTPSHQVTQMGQEVILRCVPISNHLYFYWYRQILGQKVEFLVSFYNNEISEKSEIFDDQFSVERPDGSNFTLKIRSTKLEDSAMYFCASSEGRSFNEKLFFGSGTQLSVL.

Only a few counts were recorded for this clonotype. The chain has TRBV5-4 and TRBJ2-1, with TRBD1 matching 9 bases. This CDR3 is built from 16 residues. V lost 4 bases, J lost 7 bases, and 12 bases stayed unmatched. Germline CDR1 reads SGHNT; CDR2 reads YYREEE (reference sequence). Here the CDR3 DNA reads TGTGCCAGCAGCGTCATCCCTCGACAGGGGGTGAATGAGCAGTTCTTC. It yields the protein CASSVIPRQGVNEQFF.

In its sample, this clonotype was seen many times. The genes are TRBV27 and TRBJ2-1; unclear D gene. This CDR3 has 12 residues. Germline CDR1 is MNHEY and CDR2 is SMNVEV (reference sequence). Trimming cost V 2 bases and J 5 bases, with 4 bases left between them. This CDR3 is CASSLGHNEQFF. The CDR3, as DNA: TGTGCCAGCAGTTTAGGTCACAATGAGCAGTTCTTC.

This clonotype was seen more than once but under ten times. The genes are TRBV7-8 and TRBJ2-5, with D unclear. The CDR3 has 17 amino acids. The V end lost 0 bases, the J end lost 2 bases, and 16 bases lay between the germline ends. Germline V CDR1 and CDR2: SGHVS, FQNEAQ. For the CDR3, the DNA is TGTGCCAGCAGCTTAGCGCCAACGACAAGTAAACAAGAGACCCAGTACTTC. Amino acid sequence: CASSLAPTTSKQETQYF.

The V gene is TRBV7-9, the J gene TRBJ1-6; D remains unclear. Trimming removed 5 bases from V and 7 bases from J, with 18 bases in between. Per the germline V gene, CDR1 is SEHNR and CDR2 is FQNEAQ (reference sequence). CDR3 size: 16 residues. Here the CDR3 DNA reads TGTGCCAGCAGCCCTCCCCCCCAGGCCCCAAATTCACCCCTCCACTTT. Amino acids: CASSPPPQAPNSPLHF.

Only a few counts were recorded for this clonotype. CDR3 protein: CASSMVKERDTQYF. As DNA, the CDR3 is TGTGCCAGTAGTATGGTTAAGGAGAGAGATACGCAGTATTTT. This rearrangement joins TRBV19 to TRBJ2-3; D remains ambiguous. Deletions cut 3 bases from V and 5 bases from J, with 12 bases between. The CDR3 spans 14 residues. In germline, CDR1 is LNHDA, CDR2 SQIVND (reference sequence).

The chain couples TRBV4-1 to TRBJ1-1; D not certain. This CDR3 has 13 residues. V dropped 3 bases and J dropped 0 bases, with 5 bases sitting between them. Germline lookup yields CDR1 MGHRA and CDR2 YSYEKL. The CDR3 is CASSQGMNTEAFF. CDR3 bases: TGCGCCAGCAGCCAGGGGATGAACACTGAAGCTTTCTTT.

The CDR3 nucleotides read TGTGCCAGCAGTTTAAGTCTAGCGGGGGGTAATGAGCAGTTCTTC. Amino acids: CASSLSLAGGNEQFF. This chain uses TRBV12-3 or TRBV12-4 with TRBJ2-1; 11 bases match TRBD2. Trimming took 2 bases from V and 7 from J; bases not matched to a gene: 4. The CDR3 is 15 residues long.

This clonotype was observed at least ten times. This chain joins TRBV7-8 and TRBJ2-7; tentatively, D is TRBD1 or TRBD2 (5 bases each). CDR3 length: 16 residues. V was shortened by 2 bases and J by 0 bases, with 14 bases between the two germline ends. In germline, CDR1 is SGHVS, CDR2 FQNEAQ. The CDR3 DNA reads TGTGCCAGCAGCTTACGGGGCGGATGGACCTCCTACGAGCAGTACTTC. Protein sequence: CASSLRGGWTSYEQYF. The complete variable domain, with remaining parts taken from reference TRBV7-8 and TRBJ2-7, reads GAGVSQSPRYKVAKRGQDVALRCDPISGHVSLFWYQQALGQGPEFLTYFQNEAQLDKSGLPSDRFFAERPEGSVSTLKIQRTQQEDSAVYLCASSLRGGWTSYEQYFGPGTRLTVT.

The chain has TRBV12-5 and TRBJ2-1; 11 bases are shared with TRBD1. Trimming removed 4 bases from V and 6 bases from J; junction bases left unmatched: 5. CDR3 length: 15 residues. Germline values: CDR1 LGHNT, CDR2 FRNRAP. The CDR3 nucleotides read TGTGCTAGTGGTTCTCGGACAGGGGGCCTCAATGAGCAGTTCTTC. This encodes CASGSRTGGLNEQFF.

This clonotype was counted a few times. V is TRBV29-1 and J is TRBJ2-1; 9 bases map to TRBD2. The CDR3 covers 15 residues. Germline V gene lookup returns CDR1 SQVTM and CDR2 ANQGSEA. V gave up 6 bases and J gave up 9 bases; unmatched junction bases: 15. CDR3 in DNA: TGCAGCGTGCCCTGGGTTGCGGGGGGGCCTAGTGAGCAGTTCTTC. This sequence encodes CSVPWVAGGPSEQFF.

This clonotype was seen once. The V gene is TRBV27, the J gene TRBJ1-2; 8 nucleotides match TRBD1. The CDR3 length is 16 residues. The V gene end was trimmed by 4 bases and the J gene end by 4 bases; junction bases not matched to a gene: 11. Germline V lookup: CDR1 MNHEY, CDR2 SMNVEV (reference sequence). CDR3 bases: TGTGCCAGCAGTTCCTCATTGACAGGGGAAATCTATGGCTACACCTTC. Protein sequence: CASSSSLTGEIYGYTF.

This clonotype showed up just a few times. The J gene is TRBJ2-1, the V gene TRBV12-3 or TRBV12-4; D perhaps matches TRBD1 (5 bases). V shed 5 bases and J shed 4 bases, with 12 bases lying between them. The length of the CDR3 is 14 residues. CDR3 coding DNA: TGTGCCAGCAGTGGGCCAGGGCAATACAATGAGCAGTTCTTC. This encodes CASSGPGQYNEQFF.

The chain employs TRBV29-1 and TRBJ2-7, with a tentative D call TRBD1 (5 bases). Trimming pared 6 bases from V and 5 bases from J, leaving 11 bases between. Looked up from germline, CDR1 is SQVTM and CDR2 is ANQGSEA. CDR3 length: 11 residues. CDR3 sequence reads: CSVPQGNEQYF. The CDR3 DNA sequence: TGCAGCGTGCCCCAGGGAAACGAGCAGTACTTC.

The chain joins TRBV2 to TRBJ2-1, with 11 positions matching TRBD2. Germline lookup yields CDR1 SNHLY and CDR2 FYNNEI. Germline trimming cut 6 bases from V and 8 bases from J; bases unmatched to any gene: 9. The CDR3 consists of 15 residues. CDR3 amino acids: CASRETSGRRYEQFF. The CDR3, as DNA: TGTGCCAGCAGGGAAACTAGCGGGAGAAGGTATGAGCAGTTCTTC.

CDR3 bases: TGTGCTAGTGGTACGCCGGGACTAGCGGGAGGACCCTCCTACGAGCAGTACTTC. This sequence encodes CASGTPGLAGGPSYEQYF. The chain has TRBV12-5 and TRBJ2-7; 15 bases align to TRBD2. Germline V lookup: CDR1 LGHNT, CDR2 FRNRAP. J lost 0 bases, V lost 5 bases, and 8 bases had no gene match. CDR3 size: 18 residues.

V gene TRBV12-3 or TRBV12-4 combines with J gene TRBJ2-1; TRBD2 aligns across 13 bases. The CDR3 loop spans 17 amino acids. The junction had 9 bases not matched to a gene; V was cut back by 6 bases and J by 4 bases. The CDR3 bases are TGTGCCAGCAGATCGACTAGCGGGGGGTTCCTTTACAATGAGCAGTTCTTC. Translated, it gives CASRSTSGGFLYNEQFF.

This clonotype has more than one count but fewer than ten. J is TRBJ2-7 and V is TRBV4-1; D possibly corresponds to TRBD1 (5 bases). Germline-derived CDR1 and CDR2 are MGHRA and YSYEKL. The CDR3 runs to 14 residues. V was clipped by 0 bases and J by 5 bases, with 11 bases between them. The DNA for the CDR3 is TGCGCCAGCAGCCAAGAAAGGGGATTTAACGAGCAGTACTTC. The encoded protein is CASSQERGFNEQYF.

This clonotype was picked up a small number of times. The V gene is TRBV6-2 or TRBV6-3, the J gene TRBJ2-6, with a possible D match to TRBD1 (6 bases). CDR1 and CDR2 (germline): MNHEY, SVGEGT. The CDR3 contains 14 residues. V lost 8 bases to trimming and J lost 1 base, with 9 bases between them. The CDR3 sequence is CASRRGSGANVLTF. The CDR3 coding sequence is TGTGCCAGCCGCAGGGGATCTGGGGCCAACGTCCTGACTTTC.

This clonotype turned up a few times. The V gene is TRBV2, the J gene TRBJ2-1; D could derive from TRBD1 or TRBD2 (7 bases each). This CDR3 is 18 amino acids long. In germline, CDR1 is SNHLY, CDR2 FYNNEI. With 3 bases removed from V and 0 bases from J, the gap between germline ends came to 18 bases. CDR3 region: CASSDPQGGASSYNEQFF. The CDR3 nucleotides are TGTGCCAGCAGTGACCCCCAGGGGGGGGCTAGCTCCTACAATGAGCAGTTCTTC.